A single T cell receptor beta chain is shown here with its context. This CDR3 spans 14 amino acids. Per the germline V gene, CDR1 is SGHRS and CDR2 is YFSETQ. V lost 1 base to trimming and J lost 6 bases; unmatched junction nucleotides: 4. Adult donors, all healthy and HIV-negative, had no recent acute infections or vaccinations. Deep-level running was used for the assay. An approximately 180 ng quantity of DNA, some 30,000 T cell genomes, went into the sorted-subset replicate PCRs. Sequenced by immunoSEQ multiplex PCR; TCRdb stores in-frame clones only, minus some. In the table there are about 1 million clones, roughly 70% of which are singletons. This sample is drawn from a study of shared clonotypes between healthy human individuals.

The TCR comes from a man between 18 and 35 years old in good health. V is TRBV5-1 and J is TRBJ2-5; 9 bases map to TRBD2. The sample was memory CD4+ T cells sorted from blood. The subset denotes: CD45RA-negative fraction. The CDR3 protein is CASSLPSGIKTQYF. In DNA, the CDR3 is TGCGCCAGCAGCTTGCCTAGCGGGATCAAGACCCAGTACTTC.